Presented here are 20 T cell receptor beta chains from one specimen sequenced in a study of blood T cell repertoires in COVID-19. Sequencing used immunoSEQ multiplex PCR; TCRdb keeps in-frame clones, though not all of them. The data contain 200,000 to 250,000 clones, approximately 84% of them seen just once; the ten biggest clones take up about 7.8%. The material sequenced was peripheral blood. These receptors originate from a woman aged 80 or older with COVID-19, enrolled during active disease.

This chain connects TRBV5-1 to TRBJ2-5, with 15 bases lining up with TRBD2. Germline assignment: CDR1 SGHRS and CDR2 YFSETQ. This CDR3 comprises 15 residues. V was pared by 2 bases and J by 5 bases, with 1 base of the junction left unmatched. The CDR3 nucleotides read TGCGCCAGCAGCTTCGGGACTAGCGGGGGGGAGACCCAGTACTTC. As protein: CASSFGTSGGETQYF.

The chain is built from TRBV10-3 and TRBJ2-1; possible D gene TRBD2, 5 bases. Trimming removed 3 bases at V and 5 bases at J, with 11 bases between. Germline loops: CDR1 ENHRY, CDR2 SYGVKD. The CDR3 length is 14 residues. The CDR3 DNA sequence: TGTGCCATCAGTGAACGGGGAACGGACAATGAGCAGTTCTTC. Protein product: CAISERGTDNEQFF.

This chain links TRBV2 with TRBJ1-1; TRBD1 aligns across 7 bases. V gave up 6 bases and J gave up 0 bases; unmatched junction bases: 13. The CDR3 covers 17 residues. CDR1 SNHLY and CDR2 FYNNEI come from the germline V gene. CDR3 in amino acids: CASSGEVGRGLNTEAFF. The DNA for the CDR3 is TGTGCCAGCAGCGGGGAGGTTGGCAGGGGGTTGAACACTGAAGCTTTCTTT.

The chain couples TRBV5-1 to TRBJ2-3; 11 positions match TRBD2. V shed 0 bases, J shed 4 bases, and the junction held 4 bases outside the gene matches. Germline lookup yields CDR1 SGHRS and CDR2 YFSETQ. The CDR3 runs 16 residues. The CDR3 sequence: CASSLVSGGASDTQYF. DNA of the CDR3: TGCGCCAGCAGCTTGGTTAGCGGGGGGGCCTCAGATACGCAGTATTTT.

The J gene is TRBJ2-5, the V gene TRBV27, with D tentatively TRBD2 (6 bases). V lost 6 bases, J lost 7 bases, and 15 bases lay in between. The CDR3 is 13 amino acids. Per germline, CDR1 MNHEY and CDR2 SMNVEV (reference sequence). This chain's CDR3 is CASSHGGWGTQYF. CDR3 nucleotides: TGTGCCAGCAGCCATGGGGGGTGGGGGACCCAGTACTTC.

The chain has TRBV6-5 and TRBJ2-5; D possibly corresponds to TRBD1 (6 bases). The CDR3 totals 13 residues. Deletions cut 6 bases from V and 5 bases from J, with 13 bases between. CDR1 and CDR2 from the germline V gene are MNHEY and SVGAGI. The CDR3 DNA is TGTGCCAGCAGGACAGGAGGCATGGAGACCCAGTACTTC. It yields the protein CASRTGGMETQYF.

This rearrangement joins TRBV7-2 to TRBJ2-1; D gene uncertain. This CDR3 is built from 12 residues. Trimming left V 1 base short and J 9 bases short, with 7 bases between. CDR1 and CDR2 from the germline V gene are SGHTA and FQGNSA. As DNA, the CDR3 is TGTGCCAGCAGCTTAGACGCAGGTGAGCAGTTCTTC. Translating it yields CASSLDAGEQFF.

The chain carries TRBV27 and TRBJ1-2; perhaps TRBD1 as D (5 bases). Trimming left V 0 bases short and J 7 bases short, with 21 bases between. CDR1 MNHEY and CDR2 SMNVEV come from the germline V gene (reference sequence). The length of the CDR3 is 17 residues. The CDR3 region is CASSLSGSHPGQGGYTF. The DNA of the CDR3 is TGTGCCAGCAGTTTATCGGGGTCCCACCCCGGCCAGGGTGGCTACACCTTC.

The chain recombines TRBV14 with TRBJ1-6, with D perhaps matching TRBD1 (5 bases). Germline CDR1 reads SGHDN; CDR2 reads FVKESK. This CDR3 spans 14 amino acids. The ends were cut back, 4 bases at V and 8 bases at J, with 12 bases in the middle. The CDR3 nucleotides are TGTGCCAGCAGCCCATCGACAGTAGATTCACCCCTCCACTTT. This translates into CASSPSTVDSPLHF. The full variable domain, in which reference TRBV14 and TRBJ1-6 provide the parts outside the CDR3, is EAGVTQFPSHSVIEKGQTVTLRCDPISGHDNLYWYRRVMGKEIKFLLHFVKESKQDESGMPNNRFLAERTGGTYSTLKVQPAELEDSGVYFCASSPSTVDSPLHFGNGTRLTVT.

The chain combines TRBV28 with TRBJ2-3; 15 nucleotides line up with TRBD2. V was pared by 4 bases and J by 6 bases, with 14 bases of the junction left unmatched. The CDR3 spans 19 residues. Germline V gene sequence: CDR1 MDHEN, CDR2 SYDVKM. The CDR3 here is CASSSRSGLAGGPGDTQYF. The CDR3 coding sequence is TGTGCCAGCAGTTCCCGCTCTGGACTAGCGGGAGGGCCCGGGGATACGCAGTATTTT.

The chain recombines TRBV24-1 with TRBJ1-5; 7 bases line up with TRBD1. Germline lookup yields CDR1 KGHDR and CDR2 SFDVKD. V was clipped by 4 bases and J by 0 bases; unmatched bases: 5. CDR3 length: 16 residues. The chain's CDR3 is CATSDLTGDSNQPQHF. The CDR3 nucleotides are TGTGCCACCAGTGACTTAACAGGGGATAGCAATCAGCCCCAGCATTTT.

This clone was seen only once. This sequence joins TRBV3-1 (or the pseudogene TRBV3-2) and TRBJ2-5, with 10 bases identical to TRBD1. The germline V gene has CDR1 LGHDT and CDR2 YNNKEL (reference sequence). The CDR3 is made up of 16 amino acids. V dropped 6 bases and J dropped 2; count of bases not matched to a gene: 9. In nucleotides, the CDR3 is TGTGCCAGCAGTATACGGACAGGGGGAGGACAAGAGACCCAGTACTTC. It is translated as CASSIRTGGGQETQYF.

This chain connects TRBV6-1 to TRBJ1-6, with a weak D call TRBD1 (6 bases). Per germline, CDR1 MNHNS and CDR2 SASEGT. V lost 0 bases and J lost 3, with 12 bases in between. There are 17 residues in the CDR3. The CDR3 coding sequence is TGTGCCAGCAGTGAAGCAGTGGGGGCCCTCTATAATTCACCCCTCCACTTT. Translating it yields CASSEAVGALYNSPLHF.

This clone was counted a single time. Other nucleotide sequences in the sample specify the same CDR3. The chain couples TRBV11-2 to TRBJ2-3; D gene unclear. Germline CDR1 reads SGHAT; CDR2 reads FQNNGV. Trimming stripped 1 base from V and 0 bases from J, with 5 bases between. The CDR3 runs 14 residues. The CDR3 coding sequence is TGTGCCAGCAGCTTAGGGGCTAGCACAGATACGCAGTATTTT. This translates into CASSLGASTDTQYF.

In this sample, this clone turned up many times. This rearrangement joins TRBV11-2 to TRBJ1-3; possible D gene TRBD1, 5 bases. The V and J ends lost 2 bases and 9 bases respectively, with 8 bases between them. The germline CDR1 and CDR2 sequences are SGHAT and FQNNGV. This CDR3 comprises 12 residues. CDR3 region: CASSLRGTTIYF. Here the CDR3 DNA reads TGTGCCAGCAGCTTACGGGGGACCACCATATATTTT.

V and J are TRBV5-1 and TRBJ1-4, with 8 bases lining up with TRBD1. The ends lost 5 bases at V and 2 bases at J; junction bases unmatched: 2. Germline CDR1 and CDR2: SGHRS and YFSETQ. This CDR3 has 14 amino acids. Written as DNA, the CDR3 is TGCGCCAGCAGGAGGACAGGGACTAATGAAAAACTGTTTTTT. Translation gives CASRRTGTNEKLFF.

The rearrangement links TRBV14 to TRBJ1-1, with a tentative D call TRBD1 (5 bases). There are 15 residues in the CDR3. Germline CDR1 and CDR2: SGHDN and FVKESK. V was pared by 4 bases and J by 0 bases, with 12 bases between. CDR3 DNA sequence: TGTGCCAGCAGCCCCCTGACAGTAATGAACACTGAAGCTTTCTTT. Translated, it gives CASSPLTVMNTEAFF.

This chain connects TRBV28 to TRBJ2-3, with 8 bases identical to TRBD2. Germline V gene lookup returns CDR1 MDHEN and CDR2 SYDVKM. V lost 5 bases and J lost 4; bases outside the gene matches: 14. This CDR3 has 17 residues. CDR3 DNA sequence: TGTGCCAGCAGTCCGCCGGCGGGGGGCGGGAGGTCAGATACGCAGTATTTT. This translates into CASSPPAGGGRSDTQYF.

The V gene is TRBV5-3, the J gene TRBJ2-2, with a possible D match to TRBD2 (6 bases). TRBV5-3 is identified as an open reading frame with a role that is uncertain. With 5 bases removed from V and 4 bases from J, the gap between germline ends came to 15 bases. The CDR3 contains 15 residues. The CDR3 is CARSSRDSSTGELFF. In DNA, the CDR3 is TGTGCCAGAAGTTCGCGGGACTCTTCCACCGGGGAGCTGTTTTTT.

The genes are TRBV5-1 and TRBJ1-1; unclear D gene. This CDR3 region has 14 residues. The germline gives CDR1 SGHRS, CDR2 YFSETQ. V was clipped by 1 base and J by 3 bases, with 10 bases between them. The CDR3 coding sequence is TGCGCCAGCAGCTTGAACTCGCCGGACACTGAAGCTTTCTTT. Translation: CASSLNSPDTEAFF. Complete variable domain (other parts from reference TRBV5-1 and TRBJ1-1): KAGVTQTPRYLIKTRGQQVTLSCSPISGHRSVSWYQQTPGQGLQFLFEYFSETQRNKGNFPGRFSGRQFSNSRSEMNVSTLELGDSALYLCASSLNSPDTEAFFGQGTRLTVV.